The source of this T cell receptor beta chain is a study of blood T cell repertoires in COVID-19. V was pared by 4 bases and J by 4 bases, with 16 bases between. The germline CDR1 and CDR2 sequences are SGHDT and YYEEEE. The CDR3 sequence is 15 residues long. The protocol was immunoSEQ multiplex PCR, while the TCRdb copy is restricted to in-frame clones and leaves out a portion. This table has some 150,000 clones, about 81% appearing once. The chain couples TRBV5-6 to TRBJ2-3, with TRBD2 as a possible D gene (6 bases). The TCR sequence derives from a woman aged 70-85 years with acute or convalescent COVID-19. The sample was peripheral blood. The CDR3 reads CASSPSASVPDTQYF. In DNA, the CDR3 is TGTGCCAGCAGCCCATCGGCTAGCGTCCCAGATACGCAGTATTTT.